The 20 T cell receptor beta chains presented below share a single source sample, sequenced in a study of T-cell reconstitution after alpha-beta-depleted transplantation in children. The TCRbeta library was prepared with unique molecular identifiers. In TCRdb, the PCR reads were re-called with MiXCR into one record per CDR3 protein. The sample lists approximately 50,000 distinct CDR3 sequences, about 5% occurring once. This sample comprised PBMCs, mostly from graft donor cells, obtained 60 days after TCRalphabeta/CD19-depleted stem cell transplant. These receptors all stem from a female patient under 10 years old who had a stem cell transplant for aplastic anemia, so the T cells may come from the graft donor.

This clonotype appeared a few times. The rearrangement links TRBV2 to TRBJ2-3; possibly TRBD2 for D (5 bases). The CDR3 consists of 16 residues. Germline CDR1 and CDR2: SNHLY and FYNNEI. V was cut by 5 bases and J by 2 bases, with 17 bases left in between. The CDR3 bases are TGTGCCAGCAGTTCAGAGGGCTGGATCGTCACAGATACGCAGTATTTT. Its translation: CASSSEGWIVTDTQYF.

This chain joins TRBV3-1 and TRBJ2-7; 7 nucleotides agree with TRBD2. Germline V gene sequence: CDR1 LGHDT, CDR2 YNNKEL (reference sequence). This CDR3 has 16 residues. Trimming removed 4 bases from V and 4 bases from J; junction bases left unmatched: 13. CDR3 sequence (DNA): TGTGCCAGCAGCCCGCCTGGAGGACTAGTAGGTTACGAGCAGTACTTC. Amino acid sequence: CASSPPGGLVGYEQYF.

This clonotype was seen many times. This rearrangement joins TRBV20-1 to TRBJ1-2; D is possibly TRBD1 (5 bases). The germline V and J ends were trimmed by 5 bases and 5 bases, with 18 bases remaining between them. This CDR3 spans 14 amino acids. The germline gives CDR1 DFQATT, CDR2 SNEGSKA (reference sequence). The CDR3 protein is CSASPGPALYGYTF. The CDR3 region has the DNA TGCAGTGCTTCACCAGGGCCAGCACTTTATGGCTACACCTTC.

This chain uses TRBV7-2 with TRBJ2-1, with a weak D call TRBD1 (6 bases). V was clipped by 4 bases and J by 5 bases, with 21 bases between them. There are 17 residues in the CDR3. CDR1 SGHTA and CDR2 FQGNSA come from the germline V gene. The CDR3 is CASSSPDQDSADNEQFF. CDR3 DNA sequence: TGTGCCAGCAGCTCCCCCGACCAGGACAGCGCCGACAATGAGCAGTTCTTC.

Ten or more counts support this clonotype. The chain joins TRBV28 to TRBJ2-7; possibly TRBD1 for D (6 bases). The V gene lost 7 bases and the J gene lost 2 bases, with 12 bases spanning the gap. The CDR3 sequence is 13 residues long. In germline, CDR1 is MDHEN, CDR2 SYDVKM. The CDR3 is CASTLGTPYEQYF. For the CDR3, the DNA is TGTGCCAGCACCCTGGGGACACCCTACGAGCAGTACTTC.

This clonotype was seen at least ten times. The genes are TRBV12-3 or TRBV12-4 and TRBJ1-2; a weak D match, TRBD1 (6 bases). This CDR3 is built from 14 residues. Trimming left V 3 bases short and J 4 bases short, with 12 bases between. The CDR3 here is CASSFVAQGYGYTF. The CDR3 DNA reads as TGTGCCAGCAGTTTTGTTGCACAGGGCTATGGCTACACCTTC.

This clonotype was observed a few times. The chain couples TRBV2 to TRBJ1-1; D gene unclear. Germline CDR1 SNHLY, CDR2 FYNNEI. V was pared by 3 bases and J by 11 bases, with 13 bases between. This CDR3 spans 12 amino acids. CDR3 nucleotides: TGTGCCAGCAGTGAGTCTCGCTTTAGCGCTTTCTTT. Translating it yields CASSESRFSAFF.

This clonotype appeared many times. The chain combines TRBV20-1 with TRBJ2-7, with a tentative D call TRBD1 (5 bases). Trimming took off 3 bases at V and 2 bases at J, with 14 bases between the two ends. Germline V CDR1 and CDR2: DFQATT, SNEGSKA (reference sequence). CDR3 length equals 14 residues. CDR3 DNA sequence: TGCAGTGCTAGTAAACAGGTTGGGCCCTACGAGCAGTACTTC. It translates to CSASKQVGPYEQYF.

At least ten counts were recorded for this clonotype. The V and J genes are TRBV7-2 and TRBJ2-5; 8 nucleotides agree with TRBD2. Germline CDR1 and CDR2: SGHTA and FQGNSA. The CDR3 totals 14 residues. Trimming took 5 bases from V and 2 from J; bases not matched to a gene: 4. In nucleotides, the CDR3 is TGTGCCAGCAGCACCGGGACTAGACAAGAGACCCAGTACTTC. This sequence encodes CASSTGTRQETQYF.

The chain has TRBV6-1 and TRBJ1-1; D remains unclear. V lost 8 bases to trimming and J lost 0 bases, with 16 bases between them. CDR1 and CDR2 from the germline V gene are MNHNS and SASEGT. The CDR3 contains 15 residues. CDR3 amino acids: CASPGTVGMNTEAFF. The CDR3 DNA is TGTGCCAGCCCGGGCACAGTGGGCATGAACACTGAAGCTTTCTTT.

This clonotype was observed at least ten times. The CDR3 loop reads CSVETYRERDIQYF. DNA of the CDR3: TGCAGCGTTGAAACCTACAGGGAAAGGGACATTCAGTACTTC. The rearrangement uses TRBV29-1 and TRBJ2-4, with D possibly TRBD1 on 6 matching bases. V was shortened by 2 bases and J by 8 bases, with 16 bases between the two germline ends. Germline assignment: CDR1 SQVTM and CDR2 ANQGSEA. The CDR3 runs to 14 residues.

The DNA for the CDR3 is TGCGCCAGCAGCTTTCAGGGGGGGCCCTACGAGCAGTACTTC. It is translated as CASSFQGGPYEQYF. The chain joins TRBV5-1 to TRBJ2-7, with D tentatively TRBD1 or TRBD2 (7 bases each). Germline V CDR1 and CDR2: SGHRS, YFSETQ. V lost 2 bases and J 2 bases, leaving 11 bases between the germline ends. The CDR3 is 14 residues long. The full variable domain, in which reference TRBV5-1 and TRBJ2-7 provide the parts outside the CDR3, is KAGVTQTPRYLIKTRGQQVTLSCSPISGHRSVSWYQQTPGQGLQFLFEYFSETQRNKGNFPGRFSGRQFSNSRSEMNVSTLELGDSALYLCASSFQGGPYEQYFGPGTRLTVT.

This clonotype was counted many times. The chain is built from TRBV6-1 and TRBJ2-7, with D possibly matching TRBD1 (5 bases). The CDR3 totals 15 residues. The V gene lost 5 bases and the J gene lost 0 bases, with 14 bases spanning the gap. Germline CDR1 MNHNS, CDR2 SASEGT. The CDR3 region has the DNA TGTGCCAGCAGTATGACAGCAGATAGCTCCTACGAGCAGTACTTC. Protein product: CASSMTADSSYEQYF.

The table lists this clonotype with many counts. The chain combines TRBV6-5 with TRBJ1-6; 7 bases map to TRBD1. With 7 bases clipped from V and 4 bases from J, the junction kept 4 bases outside the gene matches. This CDR3 region has 14 residues. Germline assignment: CDR1 MNHEY and CDR2 SVGAGI. As DNA, the CDR3 is TGTGCCAGCACCCCGGGACAGTATAATTCACCCCTCCACTTT. Protein product: CASTPGQYNSPLHF.

This clonotype has at least ten counts. The chain is built from TRBV7-9 and TRBJ1-4; D is possibly TRBD1 (6 bases). Per germline, CDR1 SEHNR and CDR2 FQNEAQ (reference sequence). The V and J ends lost 3 bases and 2 bases respectively, with 7 bases between them. The length of the CDR3 is 14 residues. The CDR3 DNA is TGTGCCAGCAGCTTCAGGGGTACTAATGAAAAACTGTTTTTT. Protein product: CASSFRGTNEKLFF.

In this sample, this clonotype turned up many times. The V and J genes are TRBV27 and TRBJ2-2; 12 nucleotides match TRBD2. This CDR3 is 17 amino acids long. V lost 7 bases and J lost 0; bases outside the gene matches: 6. Germline values: CDR1 MNHEY, CDR2 SMNVEV (reference sequence). CDR3 DNA: TGTGCCAGCACCTCACTAGCGGGAGGCGCGAACACCGGGGAGCTGTTTTTT. Translated: CASTSLAGGANTGELFF.

The table lists this clonotype with many counts. The V and J genes are TRBV20-1 and TRBJ2-3; tentatively, D is TRBD2 (5 bases). V was shortened by 7 bases and J by 0 bases, with 17 bases between the two germline ends. The CDR3 has 15 residues. The V gene's germline CDR1 is DFQATT and CDR2 SNEGSKA (reference sequence). CDR3 sequence: CSVTSGGESTDTQYF. The CDR3 nucleotides read TGCAGTGTCACGAGTGGAGGAGAGAGCACAGATACGCAGTATTTT.

In its sample, this clonotype was seen many times. This chain links TRBV20-1 with TRBJ2-7; D not certain. This CDR3 region has 12 residues. Looked up from germline, CDR1 is DFQATT and CDR2 is SNEGSKA (reference sequence). V lost 5 bases, J lost 1 base, and 9 bases lay in between. CDR3: CSAETVSYEQYF. The CDR3 coding sequence is TGCAGTGCTGAGACTGTATCCTACGAGCAGTACTTC.

This clonotype was picked up many times. The chain combines TRBV10-3 with TRBJ2-3; D may match TRBD1 or TRBD2 (5 bases each). This CDR3 is built from 14 residues. Germline CDR1 reads ENHRY; CDR2 reads SYGVKD. Trimming stripped 5 bases from V and 2 bases from J, with 11 bases between. This CDR3 is CAISLGTNTDTQYF. CDR3 nucleotide sequence: TGTGCCATCAGTTTGGGGACCAACACAGATACGCAGTATTTT.

This clonotype has a handful of counts. This chain uses TRBV24-1 with TRBJ1-5; 7 bases map to TRBD1. The V gene end was trimmed by 10 bases and the J gene end by 4 bases; junction bases not matched to a gene: 15. Germline CDR1 KGHDR, CDR2 SFDVKD. This CDR3 spans 16 amino acids. The CDR3 sequence is CATQTGLGTDNQPQHF. The CDR3 nucleotides read TGTGCCACTCAGACCGGTCTCGGGACAGATAATCAGCCCCAGCATTTT.